This is a list of T cell receptor beta chains from one sample in a study of blood T cell repertoires in COVID-19. Libraries were prepared by immunoSEQ multiplex PCR; TCRdb keeps only in-frame clonotypes and omits some of them. The table records 45,000 to 60,000 clones, about 81% of them present only once. The specimen sequenced was peripheral blood. The origin of the receptors is a man aged 50 to 60 with acute or convalescent COVID-19. Both conserved end residues are part of each CDR3. A D gene is named only where the DNA matches it firmly. Clone size is not always given. Where it is, it says once, few, many or a class for expanded clones.

D	length	V	J	size	DNA	CDR3
TRBD1	14	TRBV4-1	TRBJ1-1	NA	TGCGCCAGCAGCCCGTTGACAGGGAGATATGGAGCTTTCTTT	CASSPLTGRYGAFF
TRBD2	16	TRBV19	TRBJ2-7	once	TGTGCCAGTAGTATAGCAGGACTAGGTTCCGTCTACGAGCAGTACTTC	CASSIAGLGSVYEQYF
TRBD1	15	TRBV25-1	TRBJ1-5	NA	TGTGCCAGCAGTGAGAGGGACAGAGTCAATCAGCCCCAGCATTTT	CASSERDRVNQPQHF
NA	15	TRBV7-3	TRBJ2-1	once	TGTGCCAGCAGCTTAGGGGCTAGCGAGTACAATGAGCAGTTCTTC	CASSLGASEYNEQFF
TRBD1	14	TRBV5-1	TRBJ2-1	NA	TGCGCCAGCAGCCCTCAGGGGGAGAGCAATGAGCAGTTCTTC	CASSPQGESNEQFF
NA	14	TRBV28	TRBJ2-1	NA	TGTGCCAGCAGATCCCCAGGGGCCTACAATGAGCAGTTCTTC	CASRSPGAYNEQFF
TRBD2	14	TRBV6-5	TRBJ2-1	once	TGTGCCAGCAGTAGCGGGGGGGCGGGTAATGAGCAGTTCTTC	CASSSGGAGNEQFF
TRBD2	16	TRBV7-9	TRBJ2-7	once	TGTGCCAGCAGCTTAGGTAGCCTAGCGGCTTCCTACGAGCAGTACTTC	CASSLGSLAASYEQYF
TRBD1	15	TRBV7-8	TRBJ1-1	NA	TGTGCCAGCAGCCCCTGGGACAGATTGAACACTGAAGCTTTCTTT	CASSPWDRLNTEAFF
NA	15	TRBV2	TRBJ1-4	NA	TGTGCCAGCACCTACAGGATGGCAACTAATGAAAAACTGTTTTTT	CASTYRMATNEKLFF
NA	17	TRBV5-6	TRBJ2-2	NA	TGTGCCAGCAGCTTGATGGGTCAGGGGTTGAACACCGGGGAGCTGTTTTTT	CASSLMGQGLNTGELFF